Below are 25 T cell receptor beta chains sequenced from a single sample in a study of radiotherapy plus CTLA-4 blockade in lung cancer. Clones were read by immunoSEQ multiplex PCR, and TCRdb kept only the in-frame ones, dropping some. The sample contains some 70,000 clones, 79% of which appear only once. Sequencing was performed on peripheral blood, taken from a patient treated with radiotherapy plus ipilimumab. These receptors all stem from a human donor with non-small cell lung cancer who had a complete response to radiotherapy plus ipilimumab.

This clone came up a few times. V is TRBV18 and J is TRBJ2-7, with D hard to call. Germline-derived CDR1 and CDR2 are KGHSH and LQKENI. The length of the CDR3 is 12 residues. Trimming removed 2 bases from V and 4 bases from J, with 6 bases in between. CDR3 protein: CASSPSSYEQYF. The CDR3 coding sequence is TGTGCCAGCTCACCATCCTCGTACGAGCAGTACTTC.

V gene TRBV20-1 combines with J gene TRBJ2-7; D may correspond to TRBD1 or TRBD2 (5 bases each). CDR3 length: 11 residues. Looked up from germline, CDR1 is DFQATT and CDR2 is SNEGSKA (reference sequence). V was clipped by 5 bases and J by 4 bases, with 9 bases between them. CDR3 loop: CSARGEYEQYF. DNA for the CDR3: TGCAGTGCTCGAGGGGAATACGAGCAGTACTTC.

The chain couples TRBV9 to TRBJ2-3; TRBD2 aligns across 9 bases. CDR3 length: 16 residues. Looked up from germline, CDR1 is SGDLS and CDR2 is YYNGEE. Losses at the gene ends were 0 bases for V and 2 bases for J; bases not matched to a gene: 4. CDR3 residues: CASSVGLAGITDTQYF. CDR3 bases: TGTGCCAGCAGCGTAGGTCTAGCGGGAATCACAGATACGCAGTATTTT.

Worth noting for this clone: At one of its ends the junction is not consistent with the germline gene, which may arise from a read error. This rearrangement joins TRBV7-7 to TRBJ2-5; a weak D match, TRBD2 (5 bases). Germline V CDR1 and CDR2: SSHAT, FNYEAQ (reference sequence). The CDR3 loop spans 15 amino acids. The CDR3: CASSLALQRGETQYF. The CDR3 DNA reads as TGTGCTAGCAGCTTAGCGCTGCAGCGAGGGGAGACCCAGTACTTC.

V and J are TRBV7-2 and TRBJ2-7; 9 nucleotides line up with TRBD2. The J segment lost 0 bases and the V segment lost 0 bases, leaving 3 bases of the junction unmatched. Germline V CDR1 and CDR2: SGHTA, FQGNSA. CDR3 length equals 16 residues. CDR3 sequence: CASSLASGGSSYEQYF. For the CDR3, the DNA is TGTGCCAGCAGCTTAGCAAGCGGGGGGAGCTCCTACGAGCAGTACTTC.

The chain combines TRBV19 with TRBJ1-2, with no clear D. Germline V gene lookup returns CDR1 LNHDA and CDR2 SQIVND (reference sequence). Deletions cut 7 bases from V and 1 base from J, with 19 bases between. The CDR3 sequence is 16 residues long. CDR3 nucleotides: TGTGCCAGTACCGGTCCCGGGAAAGCGAGTAACTATGGCTACACCTTC. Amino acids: CASTGPGKASNYGYTF.

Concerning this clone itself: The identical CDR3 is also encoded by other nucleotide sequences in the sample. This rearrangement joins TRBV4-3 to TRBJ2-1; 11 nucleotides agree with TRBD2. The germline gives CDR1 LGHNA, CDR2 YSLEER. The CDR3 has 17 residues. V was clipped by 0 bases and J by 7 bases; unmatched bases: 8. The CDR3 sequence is CASSQDLPSGRRNEQFF. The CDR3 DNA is TGCGCCAGCAGCCAAGATCTCCCTAGCGGGAGGAGAAATGAGCAGTTCTTC.

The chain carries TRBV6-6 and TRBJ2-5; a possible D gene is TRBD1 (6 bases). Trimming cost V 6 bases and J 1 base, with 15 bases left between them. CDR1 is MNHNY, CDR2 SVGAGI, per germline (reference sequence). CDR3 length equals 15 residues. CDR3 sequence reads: CASSRPTGSQETQYF. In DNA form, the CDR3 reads TGTGCCAGCAGCCGGCCGACAGGTAGCCAAGAGACCCAGTACTTC.

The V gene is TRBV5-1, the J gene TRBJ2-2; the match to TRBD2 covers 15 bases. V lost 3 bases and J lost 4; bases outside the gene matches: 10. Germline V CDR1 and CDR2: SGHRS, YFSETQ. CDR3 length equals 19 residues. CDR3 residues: CASSSKGLAGGPITGELFF. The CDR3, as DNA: TGCGCCAGCAGCTCGAAAGGACTAGCGGGGGGGCCGATCACCGGGGAGCTGTTTTTT.

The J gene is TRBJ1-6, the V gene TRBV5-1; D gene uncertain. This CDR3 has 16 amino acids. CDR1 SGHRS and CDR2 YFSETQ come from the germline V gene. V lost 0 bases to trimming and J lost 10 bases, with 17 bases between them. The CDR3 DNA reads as TGCGCCAGCAGCTTGGCCGGGGAGATGGTTGAATCACCCCTCCACTTT. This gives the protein CASSLAGEMVESPLHF.

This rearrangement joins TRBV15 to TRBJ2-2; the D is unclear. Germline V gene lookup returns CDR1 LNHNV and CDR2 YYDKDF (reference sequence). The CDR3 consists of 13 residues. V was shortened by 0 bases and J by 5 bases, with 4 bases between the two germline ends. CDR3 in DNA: TGTGCCACCAGCAGAGAAGGGACCGGGGAGCTGTTTTTT. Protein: CATSREGTGELFF. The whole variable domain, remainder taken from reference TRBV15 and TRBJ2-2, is DAMVIQNPRYQVTQFGKPVTLSCSQTLNHNVMYWYQQKSSQAPKLLFHYYDKDFNNEADTPDNFQSRRPNTSFCFLDIRSPGLGDTAMYLCATSREGTGELFFGEGSRLTVL.

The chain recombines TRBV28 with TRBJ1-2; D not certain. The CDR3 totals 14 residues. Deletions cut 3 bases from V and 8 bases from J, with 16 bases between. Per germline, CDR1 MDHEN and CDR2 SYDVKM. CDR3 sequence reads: CASSLSQAGSGYTF. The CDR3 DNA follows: TGTGCCAGCAGTTTGAGTCAGGCCGGCTCGGGCTACACCTTC.

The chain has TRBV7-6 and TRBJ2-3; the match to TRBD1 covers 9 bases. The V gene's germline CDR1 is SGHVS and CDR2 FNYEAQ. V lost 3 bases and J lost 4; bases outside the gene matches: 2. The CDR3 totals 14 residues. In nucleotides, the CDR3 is TGTGCCAGCAGCTTGGGACAGGGAGCAGATACGCAGTATTTT. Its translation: CASSLGQGADTQYF. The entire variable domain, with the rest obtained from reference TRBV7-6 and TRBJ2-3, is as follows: GAGVSQSPRYKVTKRGQDVALRCDPISGHVSLYWYRQALGQGPEFLTYFNYEAQQDKSGLPNDRFSAERPEGSISTLTIQRTEQRDSAMYRCASSLGQGADTQYFGPGTRLTVL.

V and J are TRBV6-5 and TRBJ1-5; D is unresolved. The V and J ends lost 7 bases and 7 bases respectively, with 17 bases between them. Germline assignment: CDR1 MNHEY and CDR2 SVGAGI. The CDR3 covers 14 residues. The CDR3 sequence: CASNKIGVGQPQHF. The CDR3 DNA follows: TGTGCCAGCAATAAGATCGGGGTCGGGCAGCCCCAGCATTTT.

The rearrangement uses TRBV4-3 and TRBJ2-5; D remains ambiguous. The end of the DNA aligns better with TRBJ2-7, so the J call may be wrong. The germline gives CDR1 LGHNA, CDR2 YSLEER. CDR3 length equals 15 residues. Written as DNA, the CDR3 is TGCGCCAGCAGCCAAGATGAGGACGGAGTCTACGAGCAGTACTTC. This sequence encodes CASSQDEDGVYEQYF.

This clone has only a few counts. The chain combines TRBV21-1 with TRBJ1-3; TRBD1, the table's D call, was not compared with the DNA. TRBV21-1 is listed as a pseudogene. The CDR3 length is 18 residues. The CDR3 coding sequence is TGTGCCAGCAGCAAATTCATTTCGGGACAGCGATTTGGAAACACCATATATTTT. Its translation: CASSKFISGQRFGNTIYF.

CDR3 nucleotide sequence: TGTGCCAGTCGCACGCGGGGTGGCGCCAAAAACATTCAGTACTTC. Its protein is CASRTRGGAKNIQYF. The chain uses TRBV19 and TRBJ2-4; TRBD2 is a possible D gene (6 bases). Trimming removed 8 bases at V and 1 base at J, with 15 bases between. The CDR3 totals 15 residues. Per the germline V gene, CDR1 is LNHDA and CDR2 is SQIVND (reference sequence).

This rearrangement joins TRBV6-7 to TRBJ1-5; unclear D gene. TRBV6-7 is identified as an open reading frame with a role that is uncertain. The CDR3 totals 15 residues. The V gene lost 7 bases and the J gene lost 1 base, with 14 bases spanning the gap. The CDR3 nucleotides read TGTGCCAGCAAACGCGCGACACCAAGCAATCAGCCCCAGCATTTT. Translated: CASKRATPSNQPQHF.

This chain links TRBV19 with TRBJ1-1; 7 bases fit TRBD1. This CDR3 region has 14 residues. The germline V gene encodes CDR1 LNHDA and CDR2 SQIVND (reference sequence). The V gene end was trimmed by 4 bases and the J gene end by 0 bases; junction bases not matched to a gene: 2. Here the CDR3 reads CASSRQGMNTEAFF. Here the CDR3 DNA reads TGTGCCAGTAGTAGACAGGGCATGAACACTGAAGCTTTCTTT.

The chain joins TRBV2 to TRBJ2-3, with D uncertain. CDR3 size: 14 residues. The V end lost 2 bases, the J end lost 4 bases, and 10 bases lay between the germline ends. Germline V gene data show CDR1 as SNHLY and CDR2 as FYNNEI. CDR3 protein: CASSENTDPDTQYF. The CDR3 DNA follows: TGTGCCAGCAGTGAAAACACAGACCCAGATACGCAGTATTTT.

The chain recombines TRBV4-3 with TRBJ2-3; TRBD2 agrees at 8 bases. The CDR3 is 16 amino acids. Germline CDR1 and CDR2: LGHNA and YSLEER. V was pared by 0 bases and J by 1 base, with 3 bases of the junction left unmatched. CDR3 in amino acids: CASSQDRGGGTDTQYF. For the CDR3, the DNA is TGCGCCAGCAGCCAAGATCGGGGGGGTGGCACAGATACGCAGTATTTT.

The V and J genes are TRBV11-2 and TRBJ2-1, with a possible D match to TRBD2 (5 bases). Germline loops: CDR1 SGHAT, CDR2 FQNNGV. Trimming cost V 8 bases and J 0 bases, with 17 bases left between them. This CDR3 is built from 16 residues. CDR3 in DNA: TGTGCCAGCCACACCCTACGCGGGCGCTCCTACAATGAGCAGTTCTTC. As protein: CASHTLRGRSYNEQFF.

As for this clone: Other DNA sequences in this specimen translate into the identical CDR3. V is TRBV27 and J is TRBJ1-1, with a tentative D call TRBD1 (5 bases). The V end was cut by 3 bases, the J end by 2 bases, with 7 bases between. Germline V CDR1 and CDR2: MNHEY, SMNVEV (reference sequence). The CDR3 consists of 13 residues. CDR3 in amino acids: CASSFQGNTEAFF. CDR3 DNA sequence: TGTGCCAGCAGTTTTCAGGGAAACACTGAAGCTTTCTTT.

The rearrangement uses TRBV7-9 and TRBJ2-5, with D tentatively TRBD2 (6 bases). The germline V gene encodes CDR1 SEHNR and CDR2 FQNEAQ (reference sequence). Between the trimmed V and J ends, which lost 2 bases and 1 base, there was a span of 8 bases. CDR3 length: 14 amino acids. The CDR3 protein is CASSLRGLQETQYF. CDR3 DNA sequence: TGTGCCAGCAGCTTAAGGGGACTCCAAGAGACCCAGTACTTC.

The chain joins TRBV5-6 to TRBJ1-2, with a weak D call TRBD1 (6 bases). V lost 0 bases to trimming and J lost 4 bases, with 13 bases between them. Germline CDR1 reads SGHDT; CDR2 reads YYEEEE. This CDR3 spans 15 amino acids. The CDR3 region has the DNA TGTGCCAGCAGCTTGGGGACGGGGGCATTCTATGGCTACACCTTC. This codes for CASSLGTGAFYGYTF.